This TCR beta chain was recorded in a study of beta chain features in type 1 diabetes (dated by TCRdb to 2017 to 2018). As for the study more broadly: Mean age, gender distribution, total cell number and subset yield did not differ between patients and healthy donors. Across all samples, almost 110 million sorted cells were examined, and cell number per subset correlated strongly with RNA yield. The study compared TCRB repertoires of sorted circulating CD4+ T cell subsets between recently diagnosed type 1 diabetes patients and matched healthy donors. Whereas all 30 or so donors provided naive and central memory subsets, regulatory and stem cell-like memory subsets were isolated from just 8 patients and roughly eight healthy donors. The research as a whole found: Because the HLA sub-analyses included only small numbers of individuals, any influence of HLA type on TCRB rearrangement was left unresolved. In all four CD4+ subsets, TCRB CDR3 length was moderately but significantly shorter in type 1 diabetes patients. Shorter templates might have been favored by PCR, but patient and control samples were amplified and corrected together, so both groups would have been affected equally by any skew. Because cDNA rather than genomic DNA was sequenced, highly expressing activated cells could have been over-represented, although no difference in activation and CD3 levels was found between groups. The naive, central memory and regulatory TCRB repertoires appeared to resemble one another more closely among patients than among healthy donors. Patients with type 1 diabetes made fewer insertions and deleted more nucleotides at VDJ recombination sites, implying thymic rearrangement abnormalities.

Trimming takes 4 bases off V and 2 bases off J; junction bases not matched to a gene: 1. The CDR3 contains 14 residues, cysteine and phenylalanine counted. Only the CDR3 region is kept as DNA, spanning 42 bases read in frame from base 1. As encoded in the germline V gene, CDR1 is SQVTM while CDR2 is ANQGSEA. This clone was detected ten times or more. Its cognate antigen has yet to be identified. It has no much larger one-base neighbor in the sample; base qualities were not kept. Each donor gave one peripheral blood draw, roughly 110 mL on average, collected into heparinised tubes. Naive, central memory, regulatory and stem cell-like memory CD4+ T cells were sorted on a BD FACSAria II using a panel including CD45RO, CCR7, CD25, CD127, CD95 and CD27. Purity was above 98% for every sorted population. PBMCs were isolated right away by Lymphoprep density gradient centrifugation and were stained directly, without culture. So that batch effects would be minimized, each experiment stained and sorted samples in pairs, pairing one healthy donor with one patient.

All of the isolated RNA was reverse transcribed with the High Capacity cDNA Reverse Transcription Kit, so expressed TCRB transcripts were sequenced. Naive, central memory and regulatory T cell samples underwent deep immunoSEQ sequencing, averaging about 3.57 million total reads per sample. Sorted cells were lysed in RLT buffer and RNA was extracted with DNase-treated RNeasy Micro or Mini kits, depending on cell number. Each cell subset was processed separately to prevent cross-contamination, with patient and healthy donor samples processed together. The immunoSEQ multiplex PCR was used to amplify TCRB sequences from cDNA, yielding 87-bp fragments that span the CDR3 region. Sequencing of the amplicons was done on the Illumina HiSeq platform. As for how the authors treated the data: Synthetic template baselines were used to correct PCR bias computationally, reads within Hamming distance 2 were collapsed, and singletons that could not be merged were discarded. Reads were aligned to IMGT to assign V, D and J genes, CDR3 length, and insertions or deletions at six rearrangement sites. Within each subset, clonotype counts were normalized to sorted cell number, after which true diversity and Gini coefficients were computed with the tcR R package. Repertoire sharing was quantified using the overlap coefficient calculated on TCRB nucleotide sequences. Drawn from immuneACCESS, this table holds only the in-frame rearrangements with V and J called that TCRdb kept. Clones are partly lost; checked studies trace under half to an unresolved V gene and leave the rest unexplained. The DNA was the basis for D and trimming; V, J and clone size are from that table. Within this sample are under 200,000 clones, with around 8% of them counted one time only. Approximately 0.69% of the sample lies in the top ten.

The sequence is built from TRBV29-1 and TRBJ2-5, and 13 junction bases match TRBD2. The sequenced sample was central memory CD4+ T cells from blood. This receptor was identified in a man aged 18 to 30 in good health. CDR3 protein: CSVGTSGRQETQYF. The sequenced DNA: TGCAGCGTTGGGACTAGCGGGAGACAAGAGACCCAGTACTTC.